This T cell receptor (beta chain) came from a study of shared T cell receptors in the human thymus. Trimming shortened V by 3 bases and J by 5 bases, and 17 bases separated the two germline ends. The CDR3 is 16 residues long. Germline V gives CDR1 KGHSH, CDR2 LQKENI. Assay used: immunoSEQ multiplex PCR; TCRdb lists only in-frame clones, some missing. The table has 640,000 or so clones, roughly 86% seen once; the top ten hold more than 0.009%. The data were also submitted as part of a second study, on human thymus T cells. That work adds: Immunologically healthy infants in Finland undergoing congenital heart defect surgery were the donors. Thymic samples were excised during corrective heart operations. Within thymic and blood repertoires, V and J gene usage appeared to be biased.

The V and J genes are TRBV18 and TRBJ2-1, with D maybe TRBD2 (6 bases). The sequence came from a boy in the first two years of life with a congenital heart defect. The sample comprised thymocytes. The CDR3 loop reads CASSPWRVAADNEQFF. The DNA of the CDR3 is TGTGCCAGCTCACCGTGGAGGGTAGCGGCCGACAATGAGCAGTTCTTC.